This TCR beta chain is from a study of CXCR3-negative and CXCR3-positive naive CD8 T cells. Study-level findings and limits: Similar levels of surface CD5 were seen between naive subsets; TCR strength was inferred from TRB CDR3 properties. Each naive subset displayed comparably high diversity, whereas memory CD8+ cells displayed much lower diversity.

CDR1 is LNHDA, CDR2 SQIVND, per germline (reference sequence). The CDR3 sequence is 16 residues long. As for this clonotype: Its antigen is not known.

The authors made the TRB cDNA libraries by 5' RACE using UMI labels. For each CDR3 protein, TCRdb gives one entry from its re-call of the 5' RACE reads, without DNA. The repertoire shows tens of thousands of distinct CDR3 sequences; the top ten hold roughly 10%. This TCR derives from a human donor in good health. Some clones in this sample may be carry-over from other donors' samples. The sample comprised memory CD8+ T cells from blood. The chain carries TRBV19 and TRBJ2-5; TCRdb lists TRBD1, though no DNA is available to test this call. This CDR3 is CASSIFGAGRVETQYF.